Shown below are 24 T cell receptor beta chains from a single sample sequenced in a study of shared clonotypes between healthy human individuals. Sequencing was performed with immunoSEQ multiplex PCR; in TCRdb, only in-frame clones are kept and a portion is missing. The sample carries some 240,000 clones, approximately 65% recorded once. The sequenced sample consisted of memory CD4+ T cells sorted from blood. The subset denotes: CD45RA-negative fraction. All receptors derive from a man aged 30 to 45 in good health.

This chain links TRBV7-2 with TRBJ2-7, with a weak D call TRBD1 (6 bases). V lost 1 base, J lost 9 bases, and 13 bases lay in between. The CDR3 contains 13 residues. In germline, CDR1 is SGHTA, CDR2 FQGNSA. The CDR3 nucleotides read TGTGCCAGCAGCTTAGACAGGCAAGGGGGGCAGTACTTC. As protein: CASSLDRQGGQYF.

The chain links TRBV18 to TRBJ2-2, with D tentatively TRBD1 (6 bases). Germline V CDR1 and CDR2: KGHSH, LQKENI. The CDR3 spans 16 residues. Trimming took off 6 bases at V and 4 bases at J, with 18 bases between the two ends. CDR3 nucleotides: TGTGCCAGCTCCTCCCAGGGGCCCCTACTCACCGGGGAGCTGTTTTTT. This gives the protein CASSSQGPLLTGELFF.

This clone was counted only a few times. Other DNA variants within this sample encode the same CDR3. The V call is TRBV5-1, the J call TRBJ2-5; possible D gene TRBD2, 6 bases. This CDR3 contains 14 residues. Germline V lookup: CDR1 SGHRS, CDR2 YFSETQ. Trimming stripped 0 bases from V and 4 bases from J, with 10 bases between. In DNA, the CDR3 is TGCGCCAGCAGCTTGGCCTCGGGAGTAGAGACCCAGTACTTC. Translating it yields CASSLASGVETQYF. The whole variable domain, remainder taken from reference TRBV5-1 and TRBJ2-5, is KAGVTQTPRYLIKTRGQQVTLSCSPISGHRSVSWYQQTPGQGLQFLFEYFSETQRNKGNFPGRFSGRQFSNSRSEMNVSTLELGDSALYLCASSLASGVETQYFGPGTRLLVL.

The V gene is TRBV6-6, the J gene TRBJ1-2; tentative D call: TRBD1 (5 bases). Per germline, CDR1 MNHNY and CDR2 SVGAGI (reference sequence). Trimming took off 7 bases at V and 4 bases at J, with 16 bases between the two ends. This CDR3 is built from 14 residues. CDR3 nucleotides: TGTGCCAGCATTACCGGGGCACGAAGCTATGGCTACACCTTC. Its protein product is CASITGARSYGYTF.

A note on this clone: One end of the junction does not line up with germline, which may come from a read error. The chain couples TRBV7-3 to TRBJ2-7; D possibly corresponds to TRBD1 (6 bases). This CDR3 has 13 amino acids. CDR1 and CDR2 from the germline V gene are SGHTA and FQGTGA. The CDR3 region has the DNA TGCGATGTGGGGACCCTACAGGGCTACGAGCAGTACTTC. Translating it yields CDVGTLQGYEQYF.

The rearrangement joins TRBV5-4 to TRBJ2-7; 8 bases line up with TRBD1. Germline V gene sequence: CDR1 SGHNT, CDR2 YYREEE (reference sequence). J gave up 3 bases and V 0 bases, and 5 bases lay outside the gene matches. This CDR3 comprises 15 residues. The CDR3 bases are TGTGCCAGCAGCTTGGCTGGGACAGGAGGCTACGAGCAGTACTTC. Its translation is CASSLAGTGGYEQYF.

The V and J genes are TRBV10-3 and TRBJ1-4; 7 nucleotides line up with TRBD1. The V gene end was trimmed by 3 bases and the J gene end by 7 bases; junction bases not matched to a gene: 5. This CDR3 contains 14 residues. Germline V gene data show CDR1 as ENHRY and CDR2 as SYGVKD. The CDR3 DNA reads TGTGCCATCAGTGAACAGGGGCCGGGTGAAAAACTGTTTTTT. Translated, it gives CAISEQGPGEKLFF.

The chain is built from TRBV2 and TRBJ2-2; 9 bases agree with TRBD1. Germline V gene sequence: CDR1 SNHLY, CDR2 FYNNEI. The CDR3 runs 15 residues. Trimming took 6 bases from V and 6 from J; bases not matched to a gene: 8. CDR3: CASSGDRGLAGELFF. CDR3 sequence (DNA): TGTGCCAGCAGCGGCGACAGGGGGTTAGCCGGGGAGCTGTTTTTT.

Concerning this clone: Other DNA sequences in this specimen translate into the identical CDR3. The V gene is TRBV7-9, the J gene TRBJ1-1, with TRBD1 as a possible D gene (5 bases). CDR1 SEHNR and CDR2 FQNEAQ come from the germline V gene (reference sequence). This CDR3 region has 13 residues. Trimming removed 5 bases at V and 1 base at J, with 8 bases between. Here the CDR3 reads CASSPQGNTEAFF. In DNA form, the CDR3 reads TGTGCCAGCAGCCCTCAGGGGAACACTGAAGCTTTCTTT.

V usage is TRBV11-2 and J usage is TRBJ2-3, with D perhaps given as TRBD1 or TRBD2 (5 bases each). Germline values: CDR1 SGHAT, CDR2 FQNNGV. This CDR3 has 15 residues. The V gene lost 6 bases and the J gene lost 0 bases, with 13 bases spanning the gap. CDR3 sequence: CASRGRDGSTDTQYF. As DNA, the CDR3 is TGTGCCAGCAGGGGCCGGGACGGCAGCACAGATACGCAGTATTTT.

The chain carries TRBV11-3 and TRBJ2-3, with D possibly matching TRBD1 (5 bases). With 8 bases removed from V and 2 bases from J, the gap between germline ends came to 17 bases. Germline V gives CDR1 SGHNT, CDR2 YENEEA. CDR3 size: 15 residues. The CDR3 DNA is TGTGCCAGCCTCAGGGCCTCGAGAGTCACAGATACGCAGTATTTT. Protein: CASLRASRVTDTQYF.

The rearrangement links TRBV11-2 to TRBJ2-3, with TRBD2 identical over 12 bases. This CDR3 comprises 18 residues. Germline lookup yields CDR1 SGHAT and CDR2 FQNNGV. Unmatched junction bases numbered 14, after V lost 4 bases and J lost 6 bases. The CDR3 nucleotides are TGTGCCAGCAGCTCAAAGGGGGGAACTAGCGGGAGGTGGGATACGCAGTATTTT. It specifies CASSSKGGTSGRWDTQYF.

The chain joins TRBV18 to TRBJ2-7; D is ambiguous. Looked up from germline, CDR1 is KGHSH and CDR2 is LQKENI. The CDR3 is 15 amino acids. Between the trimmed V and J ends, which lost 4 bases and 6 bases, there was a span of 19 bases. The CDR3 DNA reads TGTGCCAGCTCACTCCTGACGGCCTCGTGGGGCGAGCAGTACTTC. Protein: CASSLLTASWGEQYF.

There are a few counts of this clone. CDR3 sequence (DNA): TGCGCCAGCAGTGAGGTAGCCCAAGAGACCCAGTACTTC. Amino acids: CASSEVAQETQYF. The J gene is TRBJ2-5, the V gene TRBV10-1, with no clear D. The CDR3 extends over 13 amino acids. V lost 2 bases to trimming and J lost 1 base, with 5 bases between them. CDR1 and CDR2 (germline): WNHNN, SYGVQD (reference sequence).

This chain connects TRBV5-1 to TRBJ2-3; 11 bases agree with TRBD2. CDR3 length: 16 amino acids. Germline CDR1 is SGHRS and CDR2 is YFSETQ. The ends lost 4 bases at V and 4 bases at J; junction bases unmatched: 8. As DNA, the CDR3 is TGCGCCAGCAGCCTGGAACCGGGACTAGCGGCAGATACGCAGTATTTT. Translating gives CASSLEPGLAADTQYF.

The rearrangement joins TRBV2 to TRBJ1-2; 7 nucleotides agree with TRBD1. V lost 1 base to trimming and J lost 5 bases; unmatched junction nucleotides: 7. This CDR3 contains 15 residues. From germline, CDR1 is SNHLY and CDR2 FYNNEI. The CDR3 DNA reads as TGTGCCAGCAGTGAAGGGGAACAGGGGAAATATGGCTACACCTTC. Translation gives CASSEGEQGKYGYTF.

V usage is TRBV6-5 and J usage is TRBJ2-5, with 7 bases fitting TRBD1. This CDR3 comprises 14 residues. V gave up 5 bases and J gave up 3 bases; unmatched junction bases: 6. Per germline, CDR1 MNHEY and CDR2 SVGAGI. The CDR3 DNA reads TGTGCCAGCAGTGTGGGACAGCATAAAGAGACCCAGTACTTC. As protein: CASSVGQHKETQYF.

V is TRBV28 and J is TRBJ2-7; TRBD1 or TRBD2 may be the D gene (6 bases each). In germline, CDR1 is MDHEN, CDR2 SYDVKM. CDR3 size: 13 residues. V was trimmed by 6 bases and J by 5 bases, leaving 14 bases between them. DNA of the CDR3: TGTGCCAGCAGGGACAAGGGGGGCCACGAGCAGTACTTC. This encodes CASRDKGGHEQYF. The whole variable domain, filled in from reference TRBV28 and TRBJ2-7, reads DVKVTQSSRYLVKRTGEKVFLECVQDMDHENMFWYRQDPGLGLRLIYFSYDVKMKEKGDIPEGYSVSREKKERFSLILESASTNQTSMYLCASRDKGGHEQYFGPGTRLTVT.

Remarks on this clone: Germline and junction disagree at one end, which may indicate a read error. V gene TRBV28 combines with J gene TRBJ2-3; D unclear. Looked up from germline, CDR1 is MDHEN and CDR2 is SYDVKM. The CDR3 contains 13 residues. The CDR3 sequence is CASCFASTDTQYF. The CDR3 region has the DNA TGTGCCAGCTGTTTTGCTAGCACAGATACGCAGTATTTT.

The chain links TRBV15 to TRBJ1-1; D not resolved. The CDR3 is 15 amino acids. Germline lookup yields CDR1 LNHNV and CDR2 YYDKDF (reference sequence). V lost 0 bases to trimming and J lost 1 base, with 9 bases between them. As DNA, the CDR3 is TGTGCCACCAGCAGAGATAGAGCCTGGAACACTGAAGCTTTCTTT. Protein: CATSRDRAWNTEAFF.

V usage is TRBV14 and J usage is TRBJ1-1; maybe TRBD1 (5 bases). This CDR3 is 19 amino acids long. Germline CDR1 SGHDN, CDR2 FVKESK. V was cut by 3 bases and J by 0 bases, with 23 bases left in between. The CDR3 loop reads CASSHLNVYGRGMNTEAFF. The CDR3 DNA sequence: TGTGCCAGCAGCCACCTAAACGTGTACGGGAGGGGCATGAACACTGAAGCTTTCTTT.

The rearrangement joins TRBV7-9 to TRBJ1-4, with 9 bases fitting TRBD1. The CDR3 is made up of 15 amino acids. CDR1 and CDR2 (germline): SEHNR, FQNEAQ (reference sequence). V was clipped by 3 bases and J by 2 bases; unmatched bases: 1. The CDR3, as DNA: TGTGCCAGCAGCTTTGGACAGGGGACTAATGAAAAACTGTTTTTT. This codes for CASSFGQGTNEKLFF.

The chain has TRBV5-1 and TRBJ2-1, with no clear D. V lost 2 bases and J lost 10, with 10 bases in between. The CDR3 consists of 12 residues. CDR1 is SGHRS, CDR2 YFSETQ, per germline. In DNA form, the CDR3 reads TGCGCCAGCAGCTTTAATAGCTTCGAGCAGTTCTTC. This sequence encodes CASSFNSFEQFF.

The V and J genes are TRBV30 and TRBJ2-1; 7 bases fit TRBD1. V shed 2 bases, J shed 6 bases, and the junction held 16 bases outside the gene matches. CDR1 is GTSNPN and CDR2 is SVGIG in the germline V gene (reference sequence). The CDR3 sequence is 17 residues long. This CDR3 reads CAWSSRPDRVVFNEQFF. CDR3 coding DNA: TGTGCCTGGAGTTCCCGACCCGACAGGGTTGTATTCAATGAGCAGTTCTTC.